This T cell receptor beta chain was documented in a study of tumor-infiltrating lymphocytes in primary liver carcinoma. Study context: Per sample, productive TCRbeta reads numbered roughly 3.65 to 7.13 million, similar across tissue types.

Joint extraction of RNA and DNA used roughly 20-33 mg of bulk tissue that was unsorted. The sampling covered five separate regions of each tumor. The CDR3 contains 14 residues. Germline CDR1 and CDR2: LNHDA and SQIVND (reference sequence). This clonotype turned up a few times. The antigen remains undetermined. A read error may account for a junction end that differs from germline. Points from the study as a whole: Only around 7-25% of top clones occurred in all five tumor regions. Blood trailed tumors significantly in top-250-clone fraction (p = 0.039).

The investigators made TCR beta cDNA from approximately 500 ng total RNA, using a constant-region primer. It was through three nested multiplex PCR rounds of slightly modified ARM-PCR that TCR beta libraries arose. It was with TRBV1-TRBV30 forward primers and a C-beta reverse primer that the first two PCR rounds were run, at about 10 cycles each. In TCRdb, the multiplex PCR reads were re-called with MiXCR into one record per CDR3 protein. The sample lists roughly 100,000 distinct CDR3 sequences, approximately 80% occurring once. The rearrangement uses TRBV19 and TRBJ2-1; TRBD2 matches 9 bases. The material sequenced was liver tumor tissue from sampling region 3. Subset described: tumor region T3, left-lateral pole. The receptor was isolated from a man aged 40-55 years with primary liver carcinoma and hepatitis B virus infection. The chain's CDR3 is CTSAPGLAYNEQFF. CDR3 bases: TGTACCAGTGCGCCGGGACTAGCTTACAATGAGCAGTTCTTC.